Listed below are T cell receptor beta chains from one sample, sequenced in a study of T-cell reconstitution after alpha-beta-depleted transplantation in children. Using its own MiXCR run on the PCR reads, TCRdb lists one record per CDR3 protein. The table includes roughly 670,000 distinct CDR3 sequences, around 14% detected once. Sequences were derived from PBMCs, sampled before TCRalphabeta/CD19-depleted stem cell transplant. Receptors were obtained from a girl aged 2-15 years with congenital amegakaryocytic thrombocytopenia, due to receive a stem cell transplant. CDR3s include the opening cysteine and the closing phenylalanine or tryptophan. Fields, in order: J gene, V gene, CDR3 protein.

>TRBJ2-2|TRBV3-1
CASSQEGQGDFGGELFF
>TRBJ2-2|TRBV5-1
CASSLEYGELFF
>TRBJ2-7|TRBV6-5
CASNKRGTEQYF
>TRBJ2-4|TRBV4-2
CASSQDLRGLSENIQYF
>TRBJ2-2|TRBV15
CATSRDWLESGKRTGELFF
>TRBJ1-1|TRBV7-3
CASSQQGGTEAFF
>TRBJ1-4|TRBV4-1
CASSPPGQSNEKLFF
>TRBJ2-7|TRBV27
CASSLSRNEQYF
>TRBJ2-3|TRBV7-9
CASSLIREGTDTQYF
>TRBJ1-1|TRBV7-2
CASSLVHTEAFF
>TRBJ2-7|TRBV7-6
CASSSLIASPYEQYF
>TRBJ2-2|TRBV18
CASSPFMGRNTGELFF
>TRBJ2-4|TRBV7-8
CASSLFPRELAKNIQYF
>TRBJ2-3|TRBV29-1
CSVEDPDTQYF
>TRBJ1-2|TRBV12-3/TRBV12-4
CASSPALSPNYGYTF
>TRBJ1-1|TRBV15
CATSNQPTGEAFF
>TRBJ2-7|TRBV21-1
CASRSLKHPALYEQYF
>TRBJ2-7|TRBV7-6
CASSLAGNLYEQYF
>TRBJ2-7|TRBV5-1
CASSLGPLAEGYEQYF
>TRBJ2-1|TRBV7-6
CASSLRGSAHNNEQFF
>TRBJ1-4|TRBV28
CALEHTTNEKLFF
>TRBJ1-3|TRBV4-1
CASSHTGIRDRGSGNTIYF
>TRBJ1-2|TRBV5-6
CASSWGTDGYTF
>TRBJ2-3|TRBV10-1
CASSGAGENTDTQYF
>TRBJ2-4|TRBV20-1
CSAPGTSRNIQYF
>TRBJ2-2|TRBV4-1
CASSLIQGGGNTGELFF
>TRBJ2-5|TRBV7-9
CASSLTTGTETQYF
>TRBJ2-5|TRBV5-1
CASSSALGTAGETQYF
>TRBJ2-5|TRBV7-2
CASSLAWGGEETQYF
>TRBJ2-6|TRBV28
CASTYTMGQGVAGANVLTF
>TRBJ1-2|TRBV4-1
CASSQDQDPNYGYTF
>TRBJ2-7|TRBV5-1
CASSLVPGLAVSYEQYF
>TRBJ2-1|TRBV11-1
CASSPRGGPRISYNEQFF
>TRBJ2-3|TRBV12-3/TRBV12-4
CASSSQGERYTDTQYF
>TRBJ1-1|TRBV29-1
CSAALQGNTEAFF
>TRBJ2-7|TRBV28
CASSDGRGLFYEQYF
>TRBJ2-4|TRBV5-1
CASSSGLAENIQYF
>TRBJ2-2|TRBV20-1
CSATGWSTTGELFF
>TRBJ2-7|TRBV6-5
CASSYVLGTSGDEQYF
>TRBJ1-6|TRBV18
CASSLDRAWSPLHF
>TRBJ2-1|TRBV12-3/TRBV12-4
CASSLVAGGLSYNEQFF
>TRBJ2-2|TRBV6-5
CASSYGQGTLNTGELFF
>TRBJ2-1|TRBV10-3
CAIRDREEYNEQFF
>TRBJ2-5|TRBV4-2
CASRRNKETQYF
>TRBJ1-1|TRBV11-2
CASSSNRGRFRGAFF
>TRBJ2-5|TRBV5-1
CASQKNQETQYF
>TRBJ1-4|TRBV20-1
CSARDFGISGTAPGEKLFF
>TRBJ1-2|TRBV12-3/TRBV12-4
CASSSLSDALYTF
>TRBJ2-5|TRBV20-1
CSAILGLQETQYF
>TRBJ2-2|TRBV29-1
CSVEKAQVKAGELFF
>TRBJ2-7|TRBV29-1
CSVGRENSYEQYF
>TRBJ1-5|TRBV12-3/TRBV12-4
CASSFGEGFSNQPQHF
>TRBJ2-5|TRBV6-1
CATVKRYDAGQETQYF
>TRBJ1-5|TRBV12-3/TRBV12-4
CASSLRPQQPQHF